A single sample is the source of the 11 T cell receptor beta chains below, sequenced in a study of shared clonotypes between healthy human individuals. The method was immunoSEQ multiplex PCR; TCRdb's version includes in-frame clones alone and lacks a portion of them. The sample carries hundreds of thousands of clones, 98% recorded once. The naive CD8 fraction comprised CD45RO-negative cells positively selected for CCR7 and excluded terminally differentiated effector memory CD45RA+ cells. Sequencing was carried out using naive CD8+ T cells sorted from blood. The receptors were sampled from a man aged 25-45 years in good health.

This sequence joins TRBV7-9 and TRBJ2-7; TRBD2 agrees at 10 bases. Germline CDR1 reads SEHNR; CDR2 reads FQNEAQ (reference sequence). Trimming at V came to 5 bases and at J to 2 bases, leaving 6 bases not matched to a gene. The CDR3 is 15 amino acids. The CDR3 is CASSTTSGDTYEQYF. The CDR3 DNA sequence: TGTGCCAGCAGCACTACTAGCGGGGACACCTACGAGCAGTACTTC.

The chain recombines TRBV19 with TRBJ2-6; 10 positions match TRBD1. The CDR3 sequence is 17 residues long. Germline CDR1 and CDR2: LNHDA and SQIVND (reference sequence). With 6 bases clipped from V and 1 base from J, the junction kept 6 bases outside the gene matches. CDR3 residues: CASSTGTGESGANVLTF. In DNA, the CDR3 is TGTGCCAGTAGCACCGGGACAGGGGAGTCTGGGGCCAACGTCCTGACTTTC. Looking up the rest from reference TRBV19 and TRBJ2-6 gives the full variable domain: DGGITQSPKYLFRKEGQNVTLSCEQNLNHDAMYWYRQDPGQGLRLIYYSQIVNDFQKGDIAEGYSVSREKKESFPLTVTSAQKNPTAFYLCASSTGTGESGANVLTFGAGSRLTVL.

The chain uses TRBV7-8 and TRBJ1-5, with 9 bases that match TRBD1. V lost 6 bases, J lost 0 bases, and 6 bases stayed unmatched. This CDR3 has 16 amino acids. Germline CDR1 is SGHVS and CDR2 is FQNEAQ. CDR3: CASRRQGVDSNQPQHF. The CDR3 DNA follows: TGTGCCAGCAGAAGACAGGGGGTGGATAGCAATCAGCCCCAGCATTTT.

The chain recombines TRBV29-1 with TRBJ2-4; D is possibly TRBD2 (6 bases). The CDR3 totals 17 residues. Germline CDR1 is SQVTM and CDR2 is ANQGSEA. Trimming shortened V by 5 bases and J by 0 bases, and 20 bases separated the two germline ends. As DNA, the CDR3 is TGCAGCGTTATAACTTCTCGGGGGAGAATAGCCAAAAACATTCAGTACTTC. It translates to CSVITSRGRIAKNIQYF.

The V call is TRBV27, the J call TRBJ2-7; tentative D call: TRBD1 (6 bases). The CDR3 covers 12 residues. The germline V gene has CDR1 MNHEY and CDR2 SMNVEV (reference sequence). The V gene lost 6 bases and the J gene lost 4 bases, with 10 bases spanning the gap. The CDR3 region is CASSLQGYEQYF. For the CDR3, the DNA is TGTGCCAGCAGCTTACAGGGATACGAGCAGTACTTC.

V and J are TRBV28 and TRBJ2-1; D is unresolved. In germline, CDR1 is MDHEN, CDR2 SYDVKM. This CDR3 has 12 residues. Trimming stripped 3 bases from V and 7 bases from J, with 7 bases between. As DNA, the CDR3 is TGTGCCAGCAGTTTTATCAGAAATGAGCAGTTCTTC. It is translated as CASSFIRNEQFF.

The chain combines TRBV29-1 with TRBJ1-1; D possibly corresponds to TRBD1 (6 bases). Trimming took off 7 bases at V and 0 bases at J, with 12 bases between the two ends. This CDR3 is 13 amino acids long. CDR1 SQVTM and CDR2 ANQGSEA come from the germline V gene. CDR3 DNA sequence: TGCAGCGGCGGTGGACAGTTGAACACTGAAGCTTTCTTT. It specifies CSGGGQLNTEAFF.

J is TRBJ2-1 and V is TRBV4-2; perhaps D is TRBD1 or TRBD2 (5 bases each). V was clipped by 3 bases and J by 3 bases, with 21 bases between them. Germline loops: CDR1 LGHNA, CDR2 YNFKEQ. The CDR3 is 18 residues long. The CDR3 bases are TGTGCCAGCAGCCATCGGGCCCGAAGGGGAGAAGACTACAATGAGCAGTTCTTC. Encoded protein: CASSHRARRGEDYNEQFF.

The chain employs TRBV4-1 and TRBJ2-7; D is perhaps TRBD1 (6 bases). V was shortened by 4 bases and J by 3 bases, with 13 bases between the two germline ends. Germline CDR1 MGHRA, CDR2 YSYEKL. This CDR3 spans 14 amino acids. This chain's CDR3 is CASSPLTGLYEQYF. CDR3 bases: TGCGCCAGCAGCCCCTTGACAGGCCTCTACGAGCAGTACTTC.

V usage is TRBV19 and J usage is TRBJ2-7, with a weak D call TRBD1 (6 bases). The CDR3 consists of 13 residues. Germline V gene lookup returns CDR1 LNHDA and CDR2 SQIVND (reference sequence). Trimming shortened V by 5 bases and J by 7 bases, and 15 bases separated the two germline ends. Here the CDR3 DNA reads TGTGCCAGTAGTCAAATTAGTAGGGGGGAGCAGTACTTC. Protein product: CASSQISRGEQYF.

The chain carries TRBV11-2 and TRBJ2-7; no clear D. The germline gives CDR1 SGHAT, CDR2 FQNNGV. The ends were cut back, 1 base at V and 2 bases at J, with 6 bases in the middle. The CDR3 is 13 amino acids. CDR3 region: CASSLGEAYEQYF. Here the CDR3 DNA reads TGTGCCAGCAGCTTAGGCGAGGCCTACGAGCAGTACTTC.